The next 31 T cell receptor beta chains were all read from a single sample in a study of shared clonotypes between healthy human individuals. TCRdb's table, derived via immunoSEQ multiplex PCR, lists solely in-frame clones and lacks some. The table includes about 2 million clones, about 95% detected once. Naive CD8 cells comprised CD45RO-negative, CCR7-positively selected cells, excluding terminally differentiated effector memory CD45RA+ cells. The sequencing sample was made of naive CD8+ T cells sorted from blood. Source of these receptors: a man aged 18 to 29 in good health.

This chain joins TRBV10-1 and TRBJ2-5; D tentatively reads TRBD1 or TRBD2 (5 bases each). CDR3 length: 14 residues. Germline values: CDR1 WNHNN, CDR2 SYGVQD (reference sequence). Trimming stripped 3 bases from V and 5 bases from J, with 13 bases between. CDR3 bases: TGCGCCAGCAGTGAACGGGACGACGGGGAGACCCAGTACTTC. Translated, it gives CASSERDDGETQYF.

V gene TRBV19 combines with J gene TRBJ1-2, with 10 bases identical to TRBD1. Germline V gene sequence: CDR1 LNHDA, CDR2 SQIVND (reference sequence). V lost 5 bases, J lost 8 bases, and 11 bases stayed unmatched. The CDR3 is 15 residues long. CDR3 protein: CASSLNRDRGSGYTF. The DNA of the CDR3 is TGTGCCAGTAGTCTGAACCGGGACAGGGGTTCCGGCTACACCTTC.

The chain employs TRBV6-5 and TRBJ1-2, with D possibly being TRBD1 (6 bases). This CDR3 comprises 15 residues. Between the trimmed V and J ends, which lost 0 bases and 2 bases, there was a span of 10 bases. Germline V gene lookup returns CDR1 MNHEY and CDR2 SVGAGI. Written as DNA, the CDR3 is TGTGCCAGCAGTTACTCTGGACAGCAGAACTATGGCTACACCTTC. It translates to CASSYSGQQNYGYTF.

The chain carries TRBV27 and TRBJ1-2; D is ambiguous. Trimming shortened V by 3 bases and J by 1 base, and 9 bases separated the two germline ends. The CDR3 is made up of 14 amino acids. Germline CDR1 MNHEY, CDR2 SMNVEV (reference sequence). The CDR3 is CASSFNPLNYGYTF. In DNA, the CDR3 is TGTGCCAGCAGTTTTAATCCTCTTAACTATGGCTACACCTTC.

This clone was counted only a few times. The chain couples TRBV4-3 to TRBJ1-2; D ambiguous. CDR3 size: 16 residues. The V gene's germline CDR1 is LGHNA and CDR2 YSLEER. Between the trimmed V and J ends, which lost 0 bases and 4 bases, there was a span of 15 bases. CDR3 loop: CASSQDWTGSSYGYTF. Here the CDR3 DNA reads TGCGCCAGCAGCCAAGATTGGACGGGTTCGAGCTATGGCTACACCTTC.

Concerning this clone: Distinct nucleotide sequences in the sample also encode this CDR3. As DNA, the CDR3 is TGCAGCGTTGATAGTCCGGGGAGCTACGAGCAGTACTTC. Residues: CSVDSPGSYEQYF. V and J are TRBV29-1 and TRBJ2-7, with D possibly TRBD2 on 5 matching bases. This CDR3 is built from 13 residues. Trimming shortened V by 3 bases and J by 3 bases, and 12 bases separated the two germline ends. Germline V gives CDR1 SQVTM, CDR2 ANQGSEA.

This clone has only one observation. The J gene is TRBJ1-1, the V gene TRBV4-2, with D unclear. Germline V gene sequence: CDR1 LGHNA, CDR2 YNFKEQ. Trimming pared 4 bases from V and 0 bases from J, leaving 3 bases between. This CDR3 comprises 12 residues. CDR3 sequence (DNA): TGTGCCAGCAGCCCAGTGAACACTGAAGCTTTCTTT. Protein product: CASSPVNTEAFF.

The genes are TRBV6-6 and TRBJ2-2; possibly TRBD2 for D (6 bases). The V and J ends lost 4 bases and 0 bases respectively, with 6 bases between them. In germline, CDR1 is MNHNY, CDR2 SVGAGI (reference sequence). This CDR3 spans 14 amino acids. This CDR3 reads CASSLAANTGELFF. The CDR3 region has the DNA TGTGCCAGCAGTTTAGCGGCGAACACCGGGGAGCTGTTTTTT.

The chain uses TRBV7-9 and TRBJ2-1, with 8 bases fitting TRBD2. Germline CDR1 and CDR2: SEHNR and FQNEAQ (reference sequence). The CDR3 covers 16 residues. Losses at the gene ends were 5 bases for V and 4 bases for J; bases not matched to a gene: 10. The CDR3 region is CASSPEGGTRYNEQFF. CDR3 in DNA: TGTGCCAGCAGCCCAGAGGGGGGGACTAGATACAATGAGCAGTTCTTC.

CDR3 coding DNA: TGTGCCAGCAGCTTGGGGGCTAGCGGGGACCAAGAGACCCAGTACTTC. Protein: CASSLGASGDQETQYF. The V call is TRBV5-6, the J call TRBJ2-5; 9 nucleotides line up with TRBD2. The CDR3 is 16 residues long. Germline CDR1 and CDR2: SGHDT and YYEEEE. With V trimmed by 0 bases and J by 0 bases, 3 bases remained unmatched.

The rearrangement uses TRBV5-5 and TRBJ2-4; tentative D call: TRBD1 (6 bases). V dropped 0 bases and J dropped 3 bases, with 16 bases sitting between them. CDR3 length: 17 amino acids. Germline CDR1 reads SGHKS; CDR2 reads YYEKEE (reference sequence). The CDR3 spells CASSLGQGILGKNIQYF. The CDR3 DNA sequence: TGTGCCAGCAGCTTGGGCCAGGGGATATTGGGCAAAAACATTCAGTACTTC.

Regarding this clone: The junction does not match germline at one end; this may be a read error. The sample has other DNA sequences that encode this CDR3 too. The chain links TRBV28 to TRBJ2-7; D is undetermined. Germline V CDR1 and CDR2: MDHEN, SYDVKM. The CDR3 runs 16 residues. The CDR3 is CASSFSSRYGYYEQYF. CDR3 coding DNA: TGTGCCAGTAGTTTTTCCTCTCGATACGGTTATTACGAGCAGTACTTC.

The rearrangement uses TRBV6-6 and TRBJ1-1; D unclear. The V gene's germline CDR1 is MNHNY and CDR2 SVGAGI (reference sequence). This CDR3 is built from 14 residues. Trimming cost V 2 bases and J 3 bases, with 10 bases left between them. The CDR3, as DNA: TGTGCCAGCAGTTACGATCGGGAAGACACTGAAGCTTTCTTT. It is translated as CASSYDREDTEAFF.

This chain links TRBV19 with TRBJ2-7, with D tentatively TRBD1 (6 bases). V was shortened by 3 bases and J by 7 bases, with 19 bases between the two germline ends. In germline, CDR1 is LNHDA, CDR2 SQIVND (reference sequence). CDR3 length: 15 amino acids. CDR3 in amino acids: CASSIQAGQLREQYF. The CDR3 nucleotides read TGTGCCAGTAGTATCCAAGCCGGACAGCTGAGGGAGCAGTACTTC.

This clone was recorded only once. Other DNA sequences in this specimen translate into the identical CDR3. The J gene is TRBJ1-2, the V gene TRBV6-5, with D unresolved. CDR1 is MNHEY and CDR2 is SVGAGI in the germline V gene. The CDR3 runs to 13 residues. Trimming removed 8 bases from V and 3 bases from J, with 13 bases in between. The CDR3 DNA is TGTGCCAGCGGATCGGGCCGCTACTATGGCTACACCTTC. Translation gives CASGSGRYYGYTF.

V gene TRBV30 combines with J gene TRBJ1-3; possibly TRBD1 for D (6 bases). The CDR3 sequence is 16 residues long. Trimming took 3 bases from V and 2 from J, leaving 17 bases between them. Germline V gene sequence: CDR1 GTSNPN, CDR2 SVGIG (reference sequence). The CDR3 DNA reads TGTGCCTGGAGCCATAACAGGGTACGGACTGGAAACACCATATATTTT. The encoded protein is CAWSHNRVRTGNTIYF.

As concerns this clone: A read error may account for a junction end that differs from germline. The rearrangement links TRBV11-2 to TRBJ2-3; 9 bases map to TRBD2. This CDR3 is built from 15 residues. Germline V gene lookup returns CDR1 SGHAT and CDR2 FQNNGV. CDR3 sequence reads: CASSLDREWGLAYSF. CDR3 DNA sequence: TGTGCCAGCAGCTTAGATCGAGAATGGGGACTAGCATATTCTTTT.

The chain has TRBV28 and TRBJ1-1, with TRBD1 matching 8 bases. V lost 5 bases, J lost 1 base, and 9 bases stayed unmatched. This CDR3 contains 16 residues. Germline V gene data show CDR1 as MDHEN and CDR2 as SYDVKM. DNA of the CDR3: TGTGCCAGCAGTCCGTTACCCGGGACAGGGAACACTGAAGCTTTCTTT. Translating gives CASSPLPGTGNTEAFF.

With regard to this clone: This same CDR3 is encoded by further DNA sequences in the sample. This chain connects TRBV4-3 to TRBJ2-7; D is unclear. Germline V CDR1 and CDR2: LGHNA, YSLEER. With 1 base removed from V and 0 bases from J, the gap between germline ends came to 4 bases. The CDR3 consists of 13 residues. The CDR3 reads CASSQARSYEQYF. The DNA for the CDR3 is TGCGCCAGCAGCCAAGCCCGCTCCTACGAGCAGTACTTC.

The chain is built from TRBV7-9 and TRBJ2-5, with D maybe TRBD1 (6 bases). The CDR3 covers 15 residues. V was shortened by 1 base and J by 4 bases, with 13 bases between the two germline ends. Looked up from germline, CDR1 is SEHNR and CDR2 is FQNEAQ (reference sequence). The DNA for the CDR3 is TGTGCCAGCAGCTTAGTAAGCCAGGGGATAGAGACCCAGTACTTC. Protein product: CASSLVSQGIETQYF.

This rearrangement joins TRBV10-1 to TRBJ2-1, with TRBD2 identical over 11 bases. This CDR3 spans 16 amino acids. V trimming: 2 bases; J trimming: 7 bases; junction bases outside the gene matches: 7. Germline V gene sequence: CDR1 WNHNN, CDR2 SYGVQD (reference sequence). CDR3 sequence reads: CASSEITTSGINEQFF. The CDR3 region has the DNA TGCGCCAGCAGTGAGATTACGACTAGCGGGATTAATGAGCAGTTCTTC.

This clone was seen once. This chain uses TRBV5-8 with TRBJ2-7; the D gene is possibly TRBD2 (5 bases). The CDR3 sequence is 13 residues long. Per the germline V gene, CDR1 is SGHTS and CDR2 is YDEGEE. V lost 7 bases to trimming and J lost 2 bases, with 13 bases between them. The CDR3 reads CASEGRVTYEQYF. The CDR3 bases are TGTGCCAGCGAGGGCAGAGTGACCTACGAGCAGTACTTC.

The table lists this clone with a count of one. This chain joins TRBV30 and TRBJ2-1; D call uncertain. The germline V gene has CDR1 GTSNPN and CDR2 SVGIG (reference sequence). The CDR3 length is 14 residues. Trimming took 4 bases from V and 0 from J, leaving 10 bases between them. The CDR3 region has the DNA TGTGCCTGGAAGCTAACCTCCTCCTACAATGAGCAGTTCTTC. Translation gives CAWKLTSSYNEQFF.

This sequence joins TRBV7-9 and TRBJ2-7, with TRBD1 matching over 7 bases. The J segment lost 0 bases and the V segment lost 5 bases, leaving 7 bases of the junction unmatched. Looked up from germline, CDR1 is SEHNR and CDR2 is FQNEAQ (reference sequence). The CDR3 runs 15 residues. CDR3 residues: CASSPLDRSSYEQYF. DNA of the CDR3: TGTGCCAGCAGCCCTCTGGACAGGAGCTCCTACGAGCAGTACTTC.

The chain employs TRBV7-9 and TRBJ2-2, with a weak D call TRBD1 (6 bases). V lost 4 bases and J lost 7, with 19 bases in between. This CDR3 region has 16 residues. Germline values: CDR1 SEHNR, CDR2 FQNEAQ (reference sequence). The chain's CDR3 is CASSSRPRGTNGELFF. The CDR3 bases are TGTGCCAGCAGCTCTCGTCCGAGGGGGACGAACGGGGAGCTGTTTTTT.

The chain is built from TRBV19 and TRBJ2-5; D is undetermined. Trimming left V 9 bases short and J 1 base short, with 12 bases between. The CDR3 consists of 13 residues. CDR1 and CDR2 from the germline V gene are LNHDA and SQIVND (reference sequence). CDR3 nucleotide sequence: TGTGCCAGCGGGCGGCCCAGCCAAGAGACCCAGTACTTC. Amino acid sequence: CASGRPSQETQYF. The full variable domain, its missing parts supplied by reference TRBV19 and TRBJ2-5, is DGGITQSPKYLFRKEGQNVTLSCEQNLNHDAMYWYRQDPGQGLRLIYYSQIVNDFQKGDIAEGYSVSREKKESFPLTVTSAQKNPTAFYLCASGRPSQETQYFGPGTRLLVL.

Comments on this clone: Other DNA sequences from this sample encode an identical CDR3 as well. The rearrangement joins TRBV7-9 to TRBJ1-5, with D hard to call. V dropped 4 bases and J dropped 0 bases, with 7 bases sitting between them. Germline CDR1 reads SEHNR; CDR2 reads FQNEAQ (reference sequence). This CDR3 is built from 14 residues. CDR3 DNA sequence: TGTGCCAGCAGCTCCGGCGGTAGCAATCAGCCCCAGCATTTT. Amino acids: CASSSGGSNQPQHF.

About this clone itself: The sample contains more than one DNA sequence encoding this CDR3. V gene TRBV6-5 combines with J gene TRBJ2-7, with 7 bases that match TRBD1. Germline V gives CDR1 MNHEY, CDR2 SVGAGI. CDR3 length equals 16 residues. The V gene end was trimmed by 0 bases and the J gene end by 2 bases; junction bases not matched to a gene: 7. The CDR3 DNA is TGTGCCAGCAGTTACTCAACGGGACAGAAAGCCTACGAGCAGTACTTC. As protein: CASSYSTGQKAYEQYF.

This rearrangement joins TRBV9 to TRBJ2-2; D is unclear. V was cut by 7 bases and J by 7 bases, with 8 bases left in between. The CDR3 extends over 11 amino acids. Germline loops: CDR1 SGDLS, CDR2 YYNGEE. CDR3 DNA sequence: TGTGCCAGCCGAAATTACGGGGAGCTGTTTTTT. It translates to CASRNYGELFF.

This chain joins TRBV14 and TRBJ2-7, with 10 positions matching TRBD1. The CDR3 sequence is 17 residues long. V lost 4 bases, J lost 1 base, and 10 bases stayed unmatched. In germline, CDR1 is SGHDN, CDR2 FVKESK. CDR3 in DNA: TGTGCCAGCAGCCCGAAGCTGACAGGGGGCGCGTCCTACGAGCAGTACTTC. Amino acid sequence: CASSPKLTGGASYEQYF.

This chain joins TRBV7-9 and TRBJ2-7; 11 nucleotides line up with TRBD1. The CDR3 has 14 amino acids. Germline CDR1 SEHNR, CDR2 FQNEAQ (reference sequence). V dropped 5 bases and J dropped 6; count of bases not matched to a gene: 6. The DNA for the CDR3 is TGTGCCAGCAGCCCCGGGACAGGGGGAGGCGAGCAGTACTTC. Translating gives CASSPGTGGGEQYF.